The 24 T cell receptor beta chains listed next were all sequenced from one sample in a study of OX40 agonist ivuxolimab in advanced cancers. TCRdb's table, derived via immunoSEQ multiplex PCR, lists solely in-frame clones and lacks some. The sample yields approximately 68,000 clones, approximately 89% seen once. The source material was CD4+ or CD8+ T cells sorted from blood, sampled in a trial of the OX40 agonist ivuxolimab. These receptors were taken from an adult with an advanced solid tumor such as melanoma, head and neck, liver or kidney cancer.

The chain has TRBV11-2 and TRBJ2-3; weak D call: TRBD2 (7 bases). Trimming took 0 bases from V and 2 from J, leaving 15 bases between them. CDR1 and CDR2 (germline): SGHAT, FQNNGV. This CDR3 has 17 amino acids. The CDR3 DNA is TGTGCCAGCAGCTTAGATCGCGGGCGGGGGCCCACAGATACGCAGTATTTT. Protein sequence: CASSLDRGRGPTDTQYF.

The chain links TRBV15 to TRBJ1-5; 8 nucleotides align to TRBD1. Germline CDR1 reads LNHNV; CDR2 reads YYDKDF (reference sequence). V lost 3 bases to trimming and J lost 2 bases; unmatched junction nucleotides: 9. The CDR3 runs to 17 residues. The CDR3 loop is CATSSNQGARGNQPQHF. CDR3 sequence (DNA): TGTGCCACCAGCAGTAATCAGGGGGCAAGAGGCAATCAGCCCCAGCATTTT. Full variable domain (outside the CDR3, taken from reference TRBV15 and TRBJ1-5): DAMVIQNPRYQVTQFGKPVTLSCSQTLNHNVMYWYQQKSSQAPKLLFHYYDKDFNNEADTPDNFQSRRPNTSFCFLDIRSPGLGDTAMYLCATSSNQGARGNQPQHFGDGTRLSIL.

The chain combines TRBV4-3 with TRBJ1-2; D may be TRBD1 (5 bases). The CDR3 has 15 amino acids. The germline CDR1 and CDR2 sequences are LGHNA and YSLEER. V was shortened by 4 bases and J by 4 bases, with 16 bases between the two germline ends. The CDR3 here is CASSRQRADPYGYTF. The CDR3 DNA follows: TGCGCCAGCAGCCGACAGCGGGCAGATCCCTATGGCTACACCTTC.

The V call is TRBV19, the J call TRBJ2-5, with 9 bases fitting TRBD1. Losses at the gene ends were 7 bases for V and 2 bases for J; bases not matched to a gene: 5. The germline gives CDR1 LNHDA, CDR2 SQIVND (reference sequence). CDR3 length equals 14 residues. CDR3: CASIGTGLQETQYF. As DNA, the CDR3 is TGTGCCAGTATCGGGACAGGGTTACAAGAGACCCAGTACTTC.

In DNA, the CDR3 is TGTGCCAGCAGCCTTAACGCGAACACCGGGGAGCTGTTTTTT. This translates into CASSLNANTGELFF. This rearrangement joins TRBV7-2 to TRBJ2-2, with D uncertain. Trimming removed 5 bases at V and 0 bases at J, with 7 bases between. CDR1 and CDR2 (germline): SGHTA, FQGNSA. There are 14 residues in the CDR3.

DNA for the CDR3: TGTGCCAGCAGCCTATACAACAGCCTTTCTAATGAAAAACTGTTTTTT. Its translation is CASSLYNSLSNEKLFF. The chain combines TRBV14 with TRBJ1-4; no firm D call. The V gene lost 4 bases and the J gene lost 3 bases, with 15 bases spanning the gap. Germline CDR1 and CDR2: SGHDN and FVKESK. The CDR3 contains 16 residues.

This chain uses TRBV15 with TRBJ2-3; 11 bases are shared with TRBD2. Germline V gene lookup returns CDR1 LNHNV and CDR2 YYDKDF (reference sequence). The CDR3 is 15 residues long. V was clipped by 7 bases and J by 5 bases; unmatched bases: 8. The CDR3 coding sequence is TGTGCCACCACCAGTAGCGGGAGGGCCGAAGATACGCAGTATTTT. Protein sequence: CATTSSGRAEDTQYF.

The V and J genes are TRBV5-1 and TRBJ1-4; TRBD1 matches at 8 bases. Trimming removed 0 bases from V and 8 bases from J; junction bases left unmatched: 9. CDR1 and CDR2 (germline): SGHRS, YFSETQ. This CDR3 is 16 amino acids long. CDR3 sequence: CASSLAGQGGGEKLFF. The CDR3 DNA reads as TGCGCCAGCAGCTTGGCCGGACAGGGTGGAGGGGAAAAACTGTTTTTT.

The V and J genes are TRBV18 and TRBJ2-3; D might be TRBD1 or TRBD2, each matching 5 bases. CDR1 and CDR2 from the germline V gene are KGHSH and LQKENI. The V end lost 2 bases, the J end lost 1 base, and 7 bases lay between the germline ends. There are 14 residues in the CDR3. CDR3 DNA: TGTGCCAGCTCACCAGGGGACGGCACAGATACGCAGTATTTT. Translated, it gives CASSPGDGTDTQYF.

The V and J genes are TRBV9 and TRBJ2-7, with D unclear. The length of the CDR3 is 9 residues. From germline, CDR1 is SGDLS and CDR2 YYNGEE. The DNA for the CDR3 is TGTACCGGTAACGACGAGCAGTACTTC. Its protein is CTGNDEQYF.

V and J are TRBV19 and TRBJ1-1; 7 bases align to TRBD1. Unmatched junction bases numbered 2, after V lost 4 bases and J lost 0 bases. This CDR3 is 14 amino acids long. From germline, CDR1 is LNHDA and CDR2 SQIVND (reference sequence). CDR3 loop: CASSTTGLNTEAFF. The CDR3 DNA sequence: TGTGCCAGTAGTACGACAGGGTTGAACACTGAAGCTTTCTTT.

The chain has TRBV19 and TRBJ1-5; TRBD1 matches at 7 bases. Germline values: CDR1 LNHDA, CDR2 SQIVND (reference sequence). This CDR3 is 16 amino acids long. V lost 5 bases to trimming and J lost 3 bases; unmatched junction nucleotides: 10. CDR3 amino acids: CASSAPGDRLNQPQHF. DNA of the CDR3: TGTGCCAGTAGTGCCCCGGGGGACAGACTCAATCAGCCCCAGCATTTT.

The chain carries TRBV27 and TRBJ1-5; a possible D gene is TRBD1 (6 bases). The germline gives CDR1 MNHEY, CDR2 SMNVEV (reference sequence). Trimming stripped 5 bases from V and 2 bases from J, with 7 bases between. The CDR3 is 13 amino acids. CDR3 in DNA: TGTGCCAGCAGTCGACAGGGCAATCAGCCCCAGCATTTT. This translates into CASSRQGNQPQHF.

This chain connects TRBV6-1 to TRBJ2-7; D is perhaps TRBD1 (6 bases). Germline assignment: CDR1 MNHNS and CDR2 SASEGT. Trimming pared 6 bases from V and 3 bases from J, leaving 15 bases between. The CDR3 runs 14 residues. The CDR3: CASSVRTTGYEQYF. The CDR3 DNA reads TGTGCCAGCAGCGTTAGGACGACAGGCTACGAGCAGTACTTC.

In this sample, this clone turned up once. The chain is built from TRBV6-6 and TRBJ2-5, with a tentative D call TRBD1 (5 bases). CDR3 size: 15 residues. CDR1 and CDR2 (germline): MNHNY, SVGAGI (reference sequence). The V end was cut by 4 bases, the J end by 5 bases, with 17 bases between. CDR3 bases: TGTGCCAGCAGTTCACCGGCAGGGCAGTCGGAGACCCAGTACTTC. This gives the protein CASSSPAGQSETQYF.

In DNA form, the CDR3 reads TGCGCCAGCGGCGGGTCCTACGAGCAGTACTTC. This encodes CASGGSYEQYF. The gene calls are TRBV5-1 and TRBJ2-7, with D possibly matching TRBD2 (5 bases). Trimming cost V 7 bases and J 1 base, with 6 bases left between them. In germline, CDR1 is SGHRS, CDR2 YFSETQ. The CDR3 is made up of 11 amino acids.

This clone was observed a handful of times. The rearrangement uses TRBV5-1 and TRBJ2-7, with D unresolved. Trimming took 7 bases from V and 6 from J, leaving 20 bases between them. Per the germline V gene, CDR1 is SGHRS and CDR2 is YFSETQ. CDR3 length equals 14 residues. CDR3 sequence: CASRLWVQIGEQYF. For the CDR3, the DNA is TGCGCCAGCCGTCTCTGGGTCCAGATCGGCGAGCAGTACTTC.

This chain uses TRBV6-5 with TRBJ1-1; possibly TRBD1 for D (5 bases). CDR1 is MNHEY, CDR2 SVGAGI, per germline. The V and J ends lost 2 bases and 0 bases respectively, with 7 bases between them. This CDR3 has 14 amino acids. The CDR3 here is CASSYLGLNTEAFF. CDR3 bases: TGTGCCAGCAGTTACCTGGGGCTGAACACTGAAGCTTTCTTT.

The chain links TRBV27 to TRBJ2-3, with no clear D. V shed 6 bases and J shed 7 bases, with 17 bases lying between them. Germline loops: CDR1 MNHEY, CDR2 SMNVEV (reference sequence). The CDR3 covers 14 residues. In nucleotides, the CDR3 is TGTGCCAGCAGCTTAACCGTCCCCCTGCATACGCAGTATTTT. Encoded protein: CASSLTVPLHTQYF.

For this clone: One end of the junction varies from germline; a read error may be responsible. This chain joins TRBV6-6 and TRBJ2-7, with 10 nucleotides matching TRBD1. The CDR3 runs 14 residues. CDR1 is MNHNY and CDR2 is SVGAGI in the germline V gene (reference sequence). CDR3 bases: TGTGCCAGCAGTTACTCGGTACAAGGGACAGGGGCGGACTTC. It yields the protein CASSYSVQGTGADF.

V is TRBV19 and J is TRBJ2-7; the D is unclear. The CDR3 is 14 amino acids. CDR1 is LNHDA and CDR2 is SQIVND in the germline V gene (reference sequence). The V end lost 3 bases, the J end lost 3 bases, and 12 bases lay between the germline ends. CDR3 amino acids: CASSIHARDYEQYF. DNA for the CDR3: TGTGCCAGTAGTATCCACGCTAGGGACTACGAGCAGTACTTC.

This clone has more than one count but fewer than ten. The rearrangement links TRBV7-2 to TRBJ2-7, with no clear D. Trimming shortened V by 1 base and J by 4 bases, and 5 bases separated the two germline ends. From germline, CDR1 is SGHTA and CDR2 FQGNSA. The CDR3 sequence is 12 residues long. In DNA, the CDR3 is TGTGCCAGCAGCTTAGACGCGTACGAGCAGTACTTC. It translates to CASSLDAYEQYF.

The chain carries TRBV11-2 and TRBJ2-1; unclear D gene. V was cut by 4 bases and J by 5 bases, with 15 bases left in between. The CDR3 length is 15 residues. CDR1 and CDR2 from the germline V gene are SGHAT and FQNNGV. CDR3: CASSYRRNANNEQFF. The CDR3 region has the DNA TGTGCCAGCAGCTATCGAAGGAACGCAAACAATGAGCAGTTCTTC.

The V and J genes are TRBV2 and TRBJ1-5, with D unclear. CDR1 and CDR2 (germline): SNHLY, FYNNEI. The CDR3 sequence is 14 residues long. Trimming shortened V by 7 bases and J by 2 bases, and 12 bases separated the two germline ends. The CDR3 DNA reads TGTGCCAGCACCTCGAGGTGGGGCAATCAGCCCCAGCATTTT. Its translation: CASTSRWGNQPQHF. Full variable domain (rest looked up from reference TRBV2 and TRBJ1-5): EPEVTQTPSHQVTQMGQEVILRCVPISNHLYFYWYRQILGQKVEFLVSFYNNEISEKSEIFDDQFSVERPDGSNFTLKIRSTKLEDSAMYFCASTSRWGNQPQHFGDGTRLSIL.